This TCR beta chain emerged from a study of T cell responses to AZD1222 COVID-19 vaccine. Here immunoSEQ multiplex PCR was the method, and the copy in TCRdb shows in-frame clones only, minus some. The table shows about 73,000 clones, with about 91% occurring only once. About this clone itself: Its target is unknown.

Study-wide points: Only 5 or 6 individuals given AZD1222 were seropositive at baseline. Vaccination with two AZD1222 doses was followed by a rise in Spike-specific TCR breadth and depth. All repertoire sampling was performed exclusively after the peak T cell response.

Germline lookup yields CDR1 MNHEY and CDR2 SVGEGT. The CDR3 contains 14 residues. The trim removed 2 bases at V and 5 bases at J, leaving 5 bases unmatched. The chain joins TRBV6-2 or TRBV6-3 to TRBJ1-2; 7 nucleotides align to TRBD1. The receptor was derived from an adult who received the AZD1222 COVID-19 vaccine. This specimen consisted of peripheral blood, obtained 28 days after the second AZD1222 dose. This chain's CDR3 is CASSYGTATYGYTF. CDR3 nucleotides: TGTGCCAGCAGTTACGGGACAGCCACGTATGGCTACACCTTC.